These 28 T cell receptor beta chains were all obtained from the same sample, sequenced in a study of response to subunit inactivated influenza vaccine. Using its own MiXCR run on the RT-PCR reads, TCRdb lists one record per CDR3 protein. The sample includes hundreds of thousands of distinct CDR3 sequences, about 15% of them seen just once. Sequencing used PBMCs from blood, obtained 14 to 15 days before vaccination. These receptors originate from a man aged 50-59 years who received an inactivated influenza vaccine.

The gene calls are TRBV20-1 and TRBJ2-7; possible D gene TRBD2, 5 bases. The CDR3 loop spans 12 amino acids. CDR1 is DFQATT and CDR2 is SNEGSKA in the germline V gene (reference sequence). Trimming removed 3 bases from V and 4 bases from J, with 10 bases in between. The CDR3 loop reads CSASRDIYEQYF. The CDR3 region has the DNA TGCAGTGCTAGTCGGGATATTTACGAGCAGTACTTC.

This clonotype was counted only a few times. This chain's CDR3 is CASSLVAASAGPNYGYTF. CDR3 nucleotide sequence: TGCGCCAGCAGCTTGGTGGCAGCCTCCGCGGGACCTAACTATGGCTACACCTTC. The rearrangement joins TRBV5-1 to TRBJ1-2; D is perhaps TRBD1 (5 bases). This CDR3 has 18 amino acids. Germline V gives CDR1 SGHRS, CDR2 YFSETQ. V gave up 0 bases and J gave up 0 bases, with 18 bases separating them.

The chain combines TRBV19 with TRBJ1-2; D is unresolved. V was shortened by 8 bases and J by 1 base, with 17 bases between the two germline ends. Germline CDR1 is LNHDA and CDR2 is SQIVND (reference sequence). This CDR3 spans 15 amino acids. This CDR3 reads CASSSSRGYNYGYTF. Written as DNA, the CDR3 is TGTGCCAGTTCTTCCTCGCGGGGATATAACTATGGCTACACCTTC. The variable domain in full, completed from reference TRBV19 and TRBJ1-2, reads DGGITQSPKYLFRKEGQNVTLSCEQNLNHDAMYWYRQDPGQGLRLIYYSQIVNDFQKGDIAEGYSVSREKKESFPLTVTSAQKNPTAFYLCASSSSRGYNYGYTFGSGTRLTVV.

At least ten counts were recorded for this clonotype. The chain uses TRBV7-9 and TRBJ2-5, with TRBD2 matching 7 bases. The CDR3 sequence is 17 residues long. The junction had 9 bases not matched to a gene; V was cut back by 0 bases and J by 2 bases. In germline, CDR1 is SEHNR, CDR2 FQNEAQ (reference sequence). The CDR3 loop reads CASSLANQGGLQETQYF. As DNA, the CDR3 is TGTGCCAGCAGCTTAGCTAACCAGGGAGGGCTTCAAGAGACCCAGTACTTC.

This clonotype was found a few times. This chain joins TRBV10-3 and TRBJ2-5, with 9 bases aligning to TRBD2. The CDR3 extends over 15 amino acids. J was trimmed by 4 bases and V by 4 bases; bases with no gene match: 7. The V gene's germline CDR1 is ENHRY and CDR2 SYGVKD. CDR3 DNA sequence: TGTGCCATCAGTGGGCAACTAGCGGGTGGAGAGACCCAGTACTTC. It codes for CAISGQLAGGETQYF.

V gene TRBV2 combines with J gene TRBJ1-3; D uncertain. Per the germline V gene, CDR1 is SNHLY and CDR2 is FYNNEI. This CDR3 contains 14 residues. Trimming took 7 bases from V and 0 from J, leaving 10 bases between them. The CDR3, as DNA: TGTGCCAGCACCAGCGGCTACTCTGGAAACACCATATATTTT. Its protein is CASTSGYSGNTIYF.

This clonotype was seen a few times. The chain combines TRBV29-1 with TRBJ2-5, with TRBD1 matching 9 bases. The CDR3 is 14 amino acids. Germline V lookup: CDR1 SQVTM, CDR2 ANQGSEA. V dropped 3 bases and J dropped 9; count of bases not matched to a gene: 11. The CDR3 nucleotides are TGCAGCGTTGAGGAATACGGGACAGGGTGGTCCCAGTACTTC. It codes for CSVEEYGTGWSQYF.

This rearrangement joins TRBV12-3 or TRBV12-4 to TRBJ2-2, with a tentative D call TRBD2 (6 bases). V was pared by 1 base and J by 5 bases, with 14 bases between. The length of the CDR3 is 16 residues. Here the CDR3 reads CASSLGYPGRTGELFF. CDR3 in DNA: TGTGCCAGCAGTTTAGGGTACCCGGGGAGGACCGGGGAGCTGTTTTTT.

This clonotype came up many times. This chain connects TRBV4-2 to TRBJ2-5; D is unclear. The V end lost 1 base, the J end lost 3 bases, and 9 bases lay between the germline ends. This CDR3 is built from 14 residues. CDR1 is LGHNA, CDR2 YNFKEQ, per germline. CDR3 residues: CASSQVTAEETQYF. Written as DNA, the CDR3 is TGTGCCAGCAGCCAAGTCACGGCCGAAGAGACCCAGTACTTC.

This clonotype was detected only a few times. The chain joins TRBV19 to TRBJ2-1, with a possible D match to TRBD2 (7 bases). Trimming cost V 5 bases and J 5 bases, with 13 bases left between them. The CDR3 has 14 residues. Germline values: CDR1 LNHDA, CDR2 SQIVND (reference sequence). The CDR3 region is CASSRGAGNNEQFF. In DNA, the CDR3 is TGTGCCAGTAGTCGGGGGGCAGGAAACAATGAGCAGTTCTTC.

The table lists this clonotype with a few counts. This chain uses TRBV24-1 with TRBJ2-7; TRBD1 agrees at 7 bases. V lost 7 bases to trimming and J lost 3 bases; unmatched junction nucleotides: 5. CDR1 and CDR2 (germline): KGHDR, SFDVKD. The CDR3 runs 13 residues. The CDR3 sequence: CATSRGQFYEQYF. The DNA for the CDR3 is TGTGCCACCAGCCGGGGACAGTTCTACGAGCAGTACTTC.

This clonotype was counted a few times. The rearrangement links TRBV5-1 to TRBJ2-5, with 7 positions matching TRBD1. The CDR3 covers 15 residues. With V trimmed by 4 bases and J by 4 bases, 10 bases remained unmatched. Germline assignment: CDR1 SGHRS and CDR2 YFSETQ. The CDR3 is CASSTRDRGPETQYF. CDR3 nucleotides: TGCGCCAGCAGCACCCGGGACAGAGGCCCAGAGACCCAGTACTTC.

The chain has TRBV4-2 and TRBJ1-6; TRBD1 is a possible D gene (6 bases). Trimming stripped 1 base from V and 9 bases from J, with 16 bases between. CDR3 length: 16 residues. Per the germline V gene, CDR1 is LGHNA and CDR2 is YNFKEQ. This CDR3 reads CASSQGRQAPGSPLHF. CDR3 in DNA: TGTGCCAGCAGCCAAGGGAGACAGGCCCCTGGTTCACCCCTCCACTTT.

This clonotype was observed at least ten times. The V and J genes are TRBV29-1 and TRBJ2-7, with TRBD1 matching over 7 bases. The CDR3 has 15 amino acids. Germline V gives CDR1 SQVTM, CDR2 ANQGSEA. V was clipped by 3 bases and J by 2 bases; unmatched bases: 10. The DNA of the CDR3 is TGCAGCGTTGATGACACGACAGGGTACCCCTACGAGCAGTACTTC. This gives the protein CSVDDTTGYPYEQYF.

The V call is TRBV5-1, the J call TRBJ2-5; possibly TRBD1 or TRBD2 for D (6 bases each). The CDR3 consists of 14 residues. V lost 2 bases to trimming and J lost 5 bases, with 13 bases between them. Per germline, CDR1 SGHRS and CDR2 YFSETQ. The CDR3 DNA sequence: TGCGCCAGCAGCTTTTGGGGGGCTGATGAGACCCAGTACTTC. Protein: CASSFWGADETQYF.

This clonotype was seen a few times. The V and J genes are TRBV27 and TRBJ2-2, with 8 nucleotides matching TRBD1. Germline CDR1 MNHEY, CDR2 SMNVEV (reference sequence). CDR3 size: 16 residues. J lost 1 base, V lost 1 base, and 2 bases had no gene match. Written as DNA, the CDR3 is TGTGCCAGCAGTTTATGGGGGACAGGGAACACCGGGGAGCTGTTTTTT. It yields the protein CASSLWGTGNTGELFF.

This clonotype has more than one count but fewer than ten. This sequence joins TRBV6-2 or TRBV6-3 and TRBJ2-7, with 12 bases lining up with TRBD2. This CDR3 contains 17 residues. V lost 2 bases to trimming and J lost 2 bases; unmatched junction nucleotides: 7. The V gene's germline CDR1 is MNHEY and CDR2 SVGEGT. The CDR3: CASSYGPGLAGTYEQYF. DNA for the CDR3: TGTGCCAGCAGTTACGGTCCGGGACTAGCGGGCACCTACGAGCAGTACTTC.

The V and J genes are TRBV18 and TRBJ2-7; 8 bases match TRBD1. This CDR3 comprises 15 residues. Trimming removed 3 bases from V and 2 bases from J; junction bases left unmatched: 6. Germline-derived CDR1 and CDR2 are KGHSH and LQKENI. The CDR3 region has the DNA TGTGCCAGCTCACCGGGACAGGCCGGCCCCTACGAGCAGTACTTC. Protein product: CASSPGQAGPYEQYF.

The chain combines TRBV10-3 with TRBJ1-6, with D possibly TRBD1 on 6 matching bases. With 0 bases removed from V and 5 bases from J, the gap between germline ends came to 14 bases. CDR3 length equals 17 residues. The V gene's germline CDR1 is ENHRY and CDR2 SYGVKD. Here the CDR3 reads CAISESSGTRNNSPLHF. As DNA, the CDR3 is TGTGCCATCAGTGAGTCTTCCGGGACAAGAAATAATTCACCCCTCCACTTT.

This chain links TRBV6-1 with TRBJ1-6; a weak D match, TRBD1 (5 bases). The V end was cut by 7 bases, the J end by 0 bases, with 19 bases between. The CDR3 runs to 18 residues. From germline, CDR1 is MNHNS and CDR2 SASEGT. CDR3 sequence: CASTQGGGTSSYNSPLHF. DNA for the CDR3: TGTGCCAGCACCCAGGGCGGGGGGACGAGCTCCTATAATTCACCCCTCCACTTT.

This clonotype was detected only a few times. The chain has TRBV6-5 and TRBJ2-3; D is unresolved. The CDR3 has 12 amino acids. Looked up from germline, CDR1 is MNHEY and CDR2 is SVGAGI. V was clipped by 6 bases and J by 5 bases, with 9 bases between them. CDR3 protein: CASSAKGDTQYF. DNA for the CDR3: TGTGCCAGCAGCGCCAAAGGAGATACGCAGTATTTT.

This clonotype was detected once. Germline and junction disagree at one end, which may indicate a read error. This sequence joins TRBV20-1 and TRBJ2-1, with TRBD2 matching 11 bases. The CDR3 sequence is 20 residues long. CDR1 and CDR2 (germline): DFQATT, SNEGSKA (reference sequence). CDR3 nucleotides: TGCAGTGCTAGAGATTGGCAGACTAGCGGGGCCCTTCGAGGATACAATGAGCAGTCCTTC. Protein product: CSARDWQTSGALRGYNEQSF.

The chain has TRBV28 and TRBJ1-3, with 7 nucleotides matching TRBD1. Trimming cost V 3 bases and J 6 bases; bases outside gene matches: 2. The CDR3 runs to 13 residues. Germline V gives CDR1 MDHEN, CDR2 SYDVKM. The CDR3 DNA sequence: TGTGCCAGCAGTTTGGGGACAGCAAACACCATATATTTT. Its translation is CASSLGTANTIYF.

The DNA for the CDR3 is TGCAGCGTTGAGGGGCAAGAGACCCAGTACTTC. Translating gives CSVEGQETQYF. The V and J genes are TRBV29-1 and TRBJ2-5; D unresolved. The germline V gene has CDR1 SQVTM and CDR2 ANQGSEA. CDR3 size: 11 residues. Deletions cut 3 bases from V and 2 bases from J, with 4 bases between.

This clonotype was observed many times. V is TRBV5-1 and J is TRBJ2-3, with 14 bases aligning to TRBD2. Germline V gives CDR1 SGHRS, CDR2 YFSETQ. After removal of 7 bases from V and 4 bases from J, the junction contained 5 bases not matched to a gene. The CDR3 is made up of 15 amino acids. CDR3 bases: TGCGCCAGCGGACAGGGACTAGCGGGGGCAGATACGCAGTATTTT. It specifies CASGQGLAGADTQYF.

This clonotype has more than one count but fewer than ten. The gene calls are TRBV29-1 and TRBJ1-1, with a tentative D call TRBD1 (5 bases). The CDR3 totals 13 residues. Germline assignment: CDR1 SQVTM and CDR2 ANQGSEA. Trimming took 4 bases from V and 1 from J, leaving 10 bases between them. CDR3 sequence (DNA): TGCAGCGTTGCTCCAGGGACGAACACTGAAGCTTTCTTT. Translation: CSVAPGTNTEAFF.

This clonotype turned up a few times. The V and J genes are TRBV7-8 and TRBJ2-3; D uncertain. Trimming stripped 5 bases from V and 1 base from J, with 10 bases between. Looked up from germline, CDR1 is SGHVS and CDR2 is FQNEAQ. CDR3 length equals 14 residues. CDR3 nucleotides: TGTGCCAGCAGCCCCTTTCTCCGCACAGATACGCAGTATTTT. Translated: CASSPFLRTDTQYF. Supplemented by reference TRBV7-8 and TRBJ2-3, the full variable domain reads GAGVSQSPRYKVAKRGQDVALRCDPISGHVSLFWYQQALGQGPEFLTYFQNEAQLDKSGLPSDRFFAERPEGSVSTLKIQRTQQEDSAVYLCASSPFLRTDTQYFGPGTRLTVL.

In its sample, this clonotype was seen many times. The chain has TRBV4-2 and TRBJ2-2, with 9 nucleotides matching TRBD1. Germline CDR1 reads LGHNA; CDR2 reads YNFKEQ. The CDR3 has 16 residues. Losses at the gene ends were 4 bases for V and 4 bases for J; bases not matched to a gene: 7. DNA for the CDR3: TGTGCCAGCAGCCCCCGGACAGGGGCGAGCACCGGGGAGCTGTTTTTT. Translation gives CASSPRTGASTGELFF.